A selection of T cell receptor beta chains follows, all from one sample in a study of OX40 agonist ivuxolimab in advanced cancers. Using immunoSEQ multiplex PCR, the repertoire was profiled, and TCRdb retains in-frame clones only, with some absent. The sample has around 95,000 clones, almost 90% seen once. This specimen consisted of CD4+ or CD8+ T cells sorted from blood, obtained in a trial of the OX40 agonist ivuxolimab. The receptors were sampled from an adult with an advanced solid tumor such as melanoma, head and neck, liver or kidney cancer. CDR3s include the opening cysteine and the closing phenylalanine or tryptophan. D genes are given only for firm matches. Only some rows state a clone size, as once, few, many or a class for expanded clones.

D: NA; J: TRBJ2-2; size: once; V: TRBV29-1; DNA: TGCAGCGTTGGAGGGCTTCTCGGGGAGCTGTTTTTT; CDR3: CSVGGLLGELFF
D: TRBD2; J: TRBJ2-2; size: NA; V: TRBV5-1; DNA: TGCGCCAGCAGCTTGTTCCAGCGGGAATTAACCGGGGAGCTGTTTTTT; CDR3: CASSLFQRELTGELFF
D: NA; J: TRBJ2-3; size: NA; V: TRBV7-9; DNA: TGTGCCAGCAGTCCACGACAGGTTGGGGAATATACGCAGTATTTT; CDR3: CASSPRQVGEYTQYF
D: NA; J: TRBJ2-7; size: NA; V: TRBV19; DNA: TGTGCCAGTAGTAATTTAGCGGCATTCTCCTACGAGCAGTACTTC; CDR3: CASSNLAAFSYEQYF
D: TRBD1; J: TRBJ1-2; size: NA; V: TRBV19; DNA: TGTGCCAGTAGTCGACAGGGCCCCTATGGCTACACCTTC; CDR3: CASSRQGPYGYTF
D: NA; J: TRBJ1-6; size: NA; V: TRBV15; DNA: TGTGCCACCAGCAGAGATAGGGTGACAGGAAATTCACCCCTCCACTTT; CDR3: CATSRDRVTGNSPLHF
D: NA; J: TRBJ1-4; size: NA; V: TRBV9; DNA: TGTGCCAGCAGCGTAGGAAGTTCAGGAGGGAGCGCCTTGGAAAAACTGTTTTTT; CDR3: CASSVGSSGGSALEKLFF
D: TRBD1; J: TRBJ1-2; size: NA; V: TRBV6-1; DNA: TGTGCCAGCAGTGAACGTAGGAGGGTCAGGGGGTACTATGGCTACACCTTC; CDR3: CASSERRRVRGYYGYTF
D: TRBD1; J: TRBJ1-6; size: NA; V: TRBV10-2; DNA: TGCGCCAGCAGTGCGGACAGGGGGATCGGCTCCTATAATTCACCCCTCCACTTT; CDR3: CASSADRGIGSYNSPLHF
D: NA; J: TRBJ2-5; size: NA; V: TRBV5-6; DNA: TGTGCCAGCAGCTTACGGAGAACAGGGAGTTTGGAAGAGACCCAGTACTTC; CDR3: CASSLRRTGSLEETQYF
D: NA; J: TRBJ1-4; size: once; V: TRBV5-1; DNA: TGCGCCAGCAGCCCCCGGGATGGCTATGAAAAACTGTTTTTT; CDR3: CASSPRDGYEKLFF
D: NA; J: TRBJ2-3; size: once; V: TRBV14; DNA: TGTGCCAGCAGCCAGAGGGGGACCCTCACAGATACGCAGTATTTT; CDR3: CASSQRGTLTDTQYF
D: TRBD2; J: TRBJ2-5; size: NA; V: TRBV4-1; DNA: TGCGCCAGCAGCCAAGATGGGACTACTCCATCCGGGACCCAGTACTTC; CDR3: CASSQDGTTPSGTQYF
D: TRBD2; J: TRBJ2-3; size: NA; V: TRBV7-8; DNA: TGTGCCAGCAGCTTAGCTGGGTGGGCGGGACTAGACACAGATACGCAGTATTTT; CDR3: CASSLAGWAGLDTDTQYF
D: NA; J: TRBJ1-1; size: NA; V: TRBV27; DNA: TGTGCCGGGGGGGGACTTCGGAACACTGAAGCTTTCTTT; CDR3: CAGGGLRNTEAFF
D: NA; J: TRBJ2-5; size: NA; V: TRBV6-6; DNA: TGTGCCAGCAGCACGGTCCCAGGTACTGAGACCCAGTACTTC; CDR3: CASSTVPGTETQYF
D: TRBD2; J: TRBJ2-1; size: NA; V: TRBV7-3; DNA: TGTGCCAGCAGCTTACGAGGCGGGGGCAATGAGCAGTTCTTC; CDR3: CASSLRGGGNEQFF
D: NA; J: TRBJ2-7; size: NA; V: TRBV7-8; DNA: TGTGCCAGCAGCCCTGGTCGGCCCTCCTACGAGCAGTACTTC; CDR3: CASSPGRPSYEQYF
D: NA; J: TRBJ2-3; size: NA; V: TRBV7-9; DNA: TGTGCCAGCAGCCCACTCAGGGATACGCAGTATTTT; CDR3: CASSPLRDTQYF
D: NA; J: TRBJ1-4; size: NA; V: TRBV10-1; DNA: TGCGCCAGCGGGGGACGGTTGAATAATGAAAAACTGTTTTTT; CDR3: CASGGRLNNEKLFF
D: NA; J: TRBJ1-3; size: once; V: TRBV2; DNA: TGTGCCAGCAGTGAAGAATTTTCCGGAAACACCATATATTTT; CDR3: CASSEEFSGNTIYF
D: NA; J: TRBJ2-1; size: once; V: TRBV27; DNA: TGTGCCAGCAGTTCCAGACTCAACAATGAGCAGTTCTTC; CDR3: CASSSRLNNEQFF
D: NA; J: TRBJ1-2; size: NA; V: TRBV11-1; DNA: TGTGCCAGCAGCTTAGGCTCACGGGATGGCTACACCTTC; CDR3: CASSLGSRDGYTF
D: TRBD1; J: TRBJ2-7; size: NA; V: TRBV28; DNA: TGTGCCAGCAGTTGGACAGGGCAGAACAACGAGCAGTACTTC; CDR3: CASSWTGQNNEQYF
D: TRBD2; J: TRBJ2-2; size: NA; V: TRBV5-6; DNA: TGTGCCAGCAGCTTGGTGCCTGGGACTAGCAACGGGGAGCTGTTTTTT; CDR3: CASSLVPGTSNGELFF
D: TRBD2; J: TRBJ2-2; size: NA; V: TRBV10-3; DNA: TGTGCCATCCGAGATAGCGGGAGAGTTATCACCGGGGAGCTGTTTTTT; CDR3: CAIRDSGRVITGELFF
D: NA; J: TRBJ1-5; size: few; V: TRBV5-1; DNA: TGCGCCAGCAGCCGGACAGGCAATCAGCCCCAGCATTTT; CDR3: CASSRTGNQPQHF
D: TRBD1; J: TRBJ2-6; size: NA; V: TRBV27; DNA: TGTGCCAGCAGTCAAGGGACAGGGGGCTCCGGGGCCAACGTCCTGACTTTC; CDR3: CASSQGTGGSGANVLTF
D: TRBD2; J: TRBJ2-1; size: NA; V: TRBV5-1; DNA: TGCGCCAGCAGCTTTTTCCCCATTCTAGCGGGCGTACTGAACAATGAGCAGTTCTTC; CDR3: CASSFFPILAGVLNNEQFF
D: NA; J: TRBJ2-3; size: NA; V: TRBV29-1; DNA: TGCAGCGTTGAAGACATGAGGTTGTCCACAGATACGCAGTATTTT; CDR3: CSVEDMRLSTDTQYF
D: NA; J: TRBJ2-7; size: few; V: TRBV12-5; DNA: TGTGCACTATACGAGCAGTACTTC; CDR3: CALYEQYF
D: NA; J: TRBJ2-7; size: NA; V: TRBV6-5; DNA: TGTGCCAGCACCCCTCCAGGGGGGTCCGTCGACGAGCAGTACTTC; CDR3: CASTPPGGSVDEQYF
D: NA; J: TRBJ2-2; size: NA; V: TRBV30; DNA: TGTGCCTGGAGTCGACGTAGAGCCACCGGGGAGCTGTTTTTT; CDR3: CAWSRRRATGELFF
D: NA; J: TRBJ1-2; size: once; V: TRBV5-1; DNA: TGCGCCAGCAGCTTGGGGACGAGTACCTCCTTTCCTCCCTATGGCTACACCTTC; CDR3: CASSLGTSTSFPPYGYTF
D: NA; J: TRBJ2-7; size: NA; V: TRBV4-1; DNA: TGCGCCAGCAGCCAAGACATGGCTGTCTCTACCGAGCAGTACTTC; CDR3: CASSQDMAVSTEQYF
D: TRBD2; J: TRBJ2-1; size: NA; V: TRBV5-1; DNA: TGCGCCAGCAGCTTGGACGCTAGCGGGGGGGCCGGTGAGCAGTTCTTC; CDR3: CASSLDASGGAGEQFF
D: TRBD2; J: TRBJ2-1; size: NA; V: TRBV10-3; DNA: TGTGCCATCAGTCTGGCCGGGACTAGCGGCACTGAGCAGTTCTTC; CDR3: CAISLAGTSGTEQFF
D: NA; J: TRBJ1-3; size: NA; V: TRBV13; DNA: TGTGCCAGCAGCTTAGTGGGCTGGGGCGGAGTCTCTGGAAACACCATATATTTT; CDR3: CASSLVGWGGVSGNTIYF
D: TRBD2; J: TRBJ2-7; size: NA; V: TRBV5-3; DNA: TGTGCCAGAAGCTGCGAACGACTAGCGGGGGGATACGAGCAGTACTTC; CDR3: CARSCERLAGGYEQYF
D: TRBD1; J: TRBJ2-3; size: NA; V: TRBV2; DNA: TGTGCCAGCAGTGCGGAGGACAGGCCAGCCTCCACAGATACGCAGTATTTT; CDR3: CASSAEDRPASTDTQYF
D: NA; J: TRBJ2-1; size: NA; V: TRBV19; DNA: TGTGCCAGTAAAAAACAGGTCGGGGATGAGCAGTTCTTC; CDR3: CASKKQVGDEQFF
D: NA; J: TRBJ1-4; size: once; V: TRBV5-1; DNA: TGCGCCAGCAGCTTGGCAGCAGGAGGTAATGAAAAACTGTTTTTT; CDR3: CASSLAAGGNEKLFF
D: NA; J: TRBJ1-1; size: NA; V: TRBV7-9; DNA: TGTGCCAGCAGCAGCGGACAGCTGGGCACTGAAGCTTTCTTT; CDR3: CASSSGQLGTEAFF
D: TRBD2; J: TRBJ2-1; size: NA; V: TRBV7-2; DNA: TGTGCCAGCAGCTTAGCGGTGGGGCGGGCTAGCGGGTACAATGAGCAGTTCTTC; CDR3: CASSLAVGRASGYNEQFF
D: TRBD2; J: TRBJ2-7; size: NA; V: TRBV5-1; DNA: TGCGCCAGCAGCTCCGGGACTAGCGGGTTCCACGAGCAGTACTTC; CDR3: CASSSGTSGFHEQYF
D: NA; J: TRBJ1-6; size: NA; V: TRBV30; DNA: TGTGCCTTGAAAAGCCGCGGAGGTCTGGGTTCACCCCTCCACTTT; CDR3: CALKSRGGLGSPLHF
D: NA; J: TRBJ2-1; size: NA; V: TRBV7-3; DNA: TGTGCCAGCAGCTTCTTGCTGAGCTCCTACAATGAGCAGTTCTTC; CDR3: CASSFLLSSYNEQFF
D: TRBD1; J: TRBJ1-2; size: NA; V: TRBV2; DNA: TGTGCCAGCAACGGACAGGGACGGCTTAACTATGGCTACACCTTC; CDR3: CASNGQGRLNYGYTF